Following are 26 T cell receptor beta chains from one sample sequenced in a study of vaccination and CD4 T cells after COVID-19. No antigen has been identified for these receptors. The Oncomine TCR Beta short-read assay generated sequence data from the DNA of cultured CD4+ T cells. TCRdb passed the PCR reads through MiXCR, listing each CDR3 protein once. Of approximately 4,400 distinct CDR3 sequences listed, 35% to 40% are singletons. Treatment of the sample: approximately nine-day PBMC culture with coronavirus spike peptide pools or control peptides (ViraFEST assay). Sample: CD4+ T cells from blood, cultured in vitro, taken after SARS-CoV-2 vaccination. These receptors came from a human donor who had recovered from COVID-19.

This clonotype was counted once. CDR3 sequence: CASSQGLWTDYEQYF. The CDR3 DNA is TGTGCCAGCAGCCAGGGCCTCTGGACAGACTACGAGCAGTACTTC. This sequence joins TRBV4-2 and TRBJ2-7; D possibly corresponds to TRBD1 (6 bases). In germline, CDR1 is LGHNA, CDR2 YNFKEQ. Trimming stripped 3 bases from V and 3 bases from J, with 15 bases between. The CDR3 runs 15 residues.

This clonotype was seen a few times. Written as DNA, the CDR3 is TGTGCCAGCAGGGGGGGACGGTTCACTGAAGCTTTCTTT. It translates to CASRGGRFTEAFF. This chain joins TRBV12-3 or TRBV12-4 and TRBJ1-1, with a tentative D call TRBD1 (5 bases). The CDR3 extends over 13 amino acids. Trimming removed 6 bases from V and 4 bases from J, with 12 bases in between.

This chain uses TRBV10-2 with TRBJ1-6; 7 bases map to TRBD1. The CDR3 extends over 13 amino acids. CDR1 and CDR2 from the germline V gene are WSHSY and SAAADI. Trimming at V came to 7 bases and at J to 5 bases, leaving 2 bases not matched to a gene. The CDR3 DNA sequence: TGCGCCAGCACCAGGGGGAATAATTCACCCCTCCACTTT. As protein: CASTRGNNSPLHF.

This clonotype was found a few times. CDR3 protein: CSVPDRGRETQYF. In nucleotides, the CDR3 is TGCAGCGTTCCGGACAGGGGTCGGGAGACCCAGTACTTC. The chain uses TRBV29-1 and TRBJ2-5; 9 nucleotides align to TRBD1. V was clipped by 5 bases and J by 5 bases; unmatched bases: 6. Germline V gene data show CDR1 as SQVTM and CDR2 as ANQGSEA. The CDR3 consists of 13 residues.

V gene TRBV6-1 combines with J gene TRBJ2-7; D ambiguous. With 6 bases removed from V and 2 bases from J, the gap between germline ends came to 17 bases. CDR3 length: 15 amino acids. CDR1 and CDR2 from the germline V gene are MNHNS and SASEGT. This CDR3 is CASSPVDISTYEQYF. The CDR3 DNA reads as TGTGCCAGCAGCCCTGTTGACATTTCTACCTACGAGCAGTACTTC.

The chain employs TRBV27 and TRBJ2-7; 10 bases are shared with TRBD2. Germline trimming cut 6 bases from V and 1 base from J; bases unmatched to any gene: 3. Germline-derived CDR1 and CDR2 are MNHEY and SMNVEV (reference sequence). This CDR3 comprises 14 residues. The DNA of the CDR3 is TGTGCCAGCAGGACTAGCGGGCGATCCTACGAGCAGTACTTC. It specifies CASRTSGRSYEQYF.

This clonotype was seen only a few times. V and J are TRBV7-9 and TRBJ1-1; a possible D gene is TRBD1 (5 bases). CDR1 is SEHNR and CDR2 is FQNEAQ in the germline V gene (reference sequence). CDR3 length: 15 amino acids. The V and J ends lost 3 bases and 2 bases respectively, with 13 bases between them. CDR3 region: CASSFAMGGNTEAFF. CDR3 bases: TGTGCCAGCAGCTTCGCGATGGGGGGTAACACTGAAGCTTTCTTT.

The chain combines TRBV7-8 with TRBJ1-5; no reliable D call. Trimming cost V 1 base and J 0 bases, with 7 bases left between them. Per germline, CDR1 SGHVS and CDR2 FQNEAQ. The CDR3 is 15 residues long. CDR3 region: CASSLDGYSNQPQHF. CDR3 nucleotide sequence: TGTGCCAGCAGCTTAGACGGATATAGCAATCAGCCCCAGCATTTT. Full variable domain (remainder filled in from reference TRBV7-8 and TRBJ1-5): GAGVSQSPRYKVAKRGQDVALRCDPISGHVSLFWYQQALGQGPEFLTYFQNEAQLDKSGLPSDRFFAERPEGSVSTLKIQRTQQEDSAVYLCASSLDGYSNQPQHFGDGTRLSIL.

This clonotype was counted a single time. V is TRBV19 and J is TRBJ2-1, with D uncertain. Looked up from germline, CDR1 is LNHDA and CDR2 is SQIVND (reference sequence). CDR3 length equals 14 residues. V lost 3 bases and J lost 4, with 10 bases in between. This CDR3 reads CASSIGRSYNEQFF. The CDR3 nucleotides read TGTGCCAGTAGTATCGGCAGAAGTTACAATGAGCAGTTCTTC.

This clonotype was seen more than once but under ten times. The J gene is TRBJ1-5, the V gene TRBV7-2, with a possible D match to TRBD1 (6 bases). There are 13 residues in the CDR3. Trimming removed 3 bases at V and 5 bases at J, with 8 bases between. Germline CDR1 is SGHTA and CDR2 is FQGNSA. In DNA, the CDR3 is TGTGCCAGCAGCTTGAAGGGGGATCAGCCCCAGCATTTT. Its protein is CASSLKGDQPQHF.

This chain links TRBV7-2 with TRBJ2-7; D is unclear. The length of the CDR3 is 16 residues. Trimming removed 1 base from V and 4 bases from J, with 17 bases in between. Looked up from germline, CDR1 is SGHTA and CDR2 is FQGNSA. The CDR3 bases are TGTGCCAGCAGCTTAGAAGCTCTTGGGGAAATTTACGAGCAGTACTTC. Translating gives CASSLEALGEIYEQYF.

This chain connects TRBV6-4 to TRBJ1-2; D possibly corresponds to TRBD1 (6 bases). The germline CDR1 and CDR2 sequences are MRHNA and SNTAGT. This CDR3 has 14 amino acids. With 1 base removed from V and 4 bases from J, the gap between germline ends came to 10 bases. This CDR3 is CASSDWQGIYGYTF. The CDR3 DNA is TGTGCCAGCAGTGACTGGCAGGGGATCTATGGCTACACCTTC.

This clonotype was detected only a few times. CDR3: CASSDVDRTYGYTF. The DNA for the CDR3 is TGTGCCAGCAGTGATGTCGACAGGACCTATGGCTACACCTTC. This sequence joins TRBV6-1 and TRBJ1-2; possible D gene TRBD1, 6 bases. Trimming left V 3 bases short and J 4 bases short, with 12 bases between. The CDR3 length is 14 residues. In germline, CDR1 is MNHNS, CDR2 SASEGT.

This clonotype was seen a few times. The V call is TRBV4-2, the J call TRBJ1-5, with D possibly being TRBD1 (5 bases). V was trimmed by 4 bases and J by 0 bases, leaving 16 bases between them. Looked up from germline, CDR1 is LGHNA and CDR2 is YNFKEQ. The CDR3 length is 17 residues. CDR3 sequence reads: CASSPKAGEVSNQPQHF. Here the CDR3 DNA reads TGTGCCAGCAGCCCCAAGGCGGGGGAGGTTAGCAATCAGCCCCAGCATTTT.

The chain couples TRBV20-1 to TRBJ2-3, with 7 bases identical to TRBD2. The CDR3 runs 13 residues. The V gene end was trimmed by 3 bases and the J gene end by 2 bases; junction bases not matched to a gene: 2. The V gene's germline CDR1 is DFQATT and CDR2 SNEGSKA (reference sequence). CDR3 in DNA: TGCAGTGCTAGCGGGGGGACCACAGATACGCAGTATTTT. Translation: CSASGGTTDTQYF.

The chain joins TRBV28 to TRBJ1-1; a possible D gene is TRBD1 (6 bases). Germline V gene data show CDR1 as MDHEN and CDR2 as SYDVKM. The CDR3 extends over 17 amino acids. Deletions cut 6 bases from V and 2 bases from J, with 22 bases between. The CDR3 DNA follows: TGTGCCAGCAGGCAGGGGCCGAGGCGCGAGATCAACACTGAAGCTTTCTTT. This codes for CASRQGPRREINTEAFF.

In its sample, this clonotype was seen a few times. This rearrangement joins TRBV29-1 to TRBJ1-2; a possible D gene is TRBD1 (6 bases). The CDR3 covers 12 residues. The V gene's germline CDR1 is SQVTM and CDR2 ANQGSEA. The germline V and J ends were trimmed by 7 bases and 6 bases, with 15 bases remaining between them. CDR3 in amino acids: CSAQGGDNGYTF. CDR3 bases: TGCAGCGCCCAGGGAGGGGACAATGGCTACACCTTC.

This chain connects TRBV20-1 to TRBJ2-1; D uncertain. V was cut by 5 bases and J by 5 bases, with 7 bases left in between. There are 11 residues in the CDR3. The V gene's germline CDR1 is DFQATT and CDR2 SNEGSKA (reference sequence). The CDR3 loop reads CSAGSNNEQFF. CDR3 DNA sequence: TGCAGTGCTGGATCTAACAATGAGCAGTTCTTC.

The chain combines TRBV27 with TRBJ2-1, with 11 positions matching TRBD2. The CDR3 is made up of 18 amino acids. Germline CDR1 reads MNHEY; CDR2 reads SMNVEV (reference sequence). V lost 5 bases, J lost 3 bases, and 12 bases stayed unmatched. Written as DNA, the CDR3 is TGTGCCAGCAGTCCCGGGAATAGCGGGAGGGCATACTACAATGAGCAGTTCTTC. Encoded protein: CASSPGNSGRAYYNEQFF.

This clonotype was found once. The chain couples TRBV19 to TRBJ2-7; 9 bases are shared with TRBD2. The CDR3 runs to 15 residues. The germline V gene encodes CDR1 LNHDA and CDR2 SQIVND (reference sequence). With 5 bases clipped from V and 2 bases from J, the junction kept 7 bases outside the gene matches. CDR3 bases: TGTGCCAGTAGTCTCTCTAGCGGGGCAACCTACGAGCAGTACTTC. Protein: CASSLSSGATYEQYF. Full variable domain (remainder filled in from reference TRBV19 and TRBJ2-7): DGGITQSPKYLFRKEGQNVTLSCEQNLNHDAMYWYRQDPGQGLRLIYYSQIVNDFQKGDIAEGYSVSREKKESFPLTVTSAQKNPTAFYLCASSLSSGATYEQYFGPGTRLTVT.

As DNA, the CDR3 is TGTGCCAGCAGCTTAGCCCCAAACACCGGGGAGCTGTTTTTT. Translation: CASSLAPNTGELFF. The chain is built from TRBV7-3 and TRBJ2-2; D not resolved. Trimming took off 2 bases at V and 2 bases at J, with 6 bases between the two ends. CDR3 size: 14 residues. Per the germline V gene, CDR1 is SGHTA and CDR2 is FQGTGA.

V gene TRBV4-1 combines with J gene TRBJ1-6; D is unclear. The CDR3 contains 12 residues. V shed 8 bases and J shed 6 bases, with 8 bases lying between them. Looked up from germline, CDR1 is MGHRA and CDR2 is YSYEKL. The CDR3 DNA reads as TGCGCCAGCGCAGTAGTTAATTCACCCCTCCACTTT. Encoded protein: CASAVVNSPLHF.

This clonotype was seen a handful of times. The chain employs TRBV7-2 and TRBJ2-7; 12 nucleotides match TRBD2. CDR3 length equals 14 residues. Per germline, CDR1 SGHTA and CDR2 FQGNSA. The J segment lost 4 bases and the V segment lost 3 bases, leaving 1 base of the junction unmatched. The CDR3 protein is CASSLTSGSYEQYF. CDR3 nucleotides: TGTGCCAGCAGCTTGACTAGCGGGAGTTACGAGCAGTACTTC. The full variable domain, in which reference TRBV7-2 and TRBJ2-7 provide the parts outside the CDR3, is GAGVSQSPSNKVTEKGKDVELRCDPISGHTALYWYRQSLGQGLEFLIYFQGNSAPDKSGLPSDRFSAERTGGSVSTLTIQRTQQEDSAVYLCASSLTSGSYEQYFGPGTRLTVT.

J is TRBJ1-2 and V is TRBV11-2; D is unclear. V lost 1 base and J lost 5, with 14 bases in between. The CDR3 is 15 residues long. Germline-derived CDR1 and CDR2 are SGHAT and FQNNGV. CDR3 DNA sequence: TGTGCCAGCAGCTTAGGTGGCACAGCGAATTATGGCTACACCTTC. It codes for CASSLGGTANYGYTF.

The chain carries TRBV20-1 and TRBJ2-1; 8 positions match TRBD1. The germline gives CDR1 DFQATT, CDR2 SNEGSKA (reference sequence). Trimming removed 0 bases from V and 6 bases from J; junction bases left unmatched: 7. The CDR3 length is 15 residues. The CDR3 sequence is CSARDQGQDPNEQFF. DNA of the CDR3: TGCAGTGCTAGAGATCAGGGACAGGACCCCAATGAGCAGTTCTTC.

V and J are TRBV7-8 and TRBJ2-7; possibly TRBD1 for D (5 bases). Germline CDR1 and CDR2: SGHVS and FQNEAQ. This CDR3 contains 14 residues. The V end was cut by 4 bases, the J end by 3 bases, with 13 bases between. CDR3 coding DNA: TGTGCCAGCAGCTCTAGACCGACAGACTACGAGCAGTACTTC. Protein sequence: CASSSRPTDYEQYF.